Listed here is a single T cell receptor beta chain. Its antigen is unidentified. These data originate in a study of Ad26.COV2.S vaccination and SARS-CoV-2 variants. Overall study context: Intramuscular Ad26.COV2.S doses were given once or twice, 56 days apart. Whole-study results and caveats: Measurements of TCR breadth and depth may have given underestimates of the total T cell responses. Recipients given vaccine exceeded placebo recipients in spike-specific TCR breadth.

This CDR3 comprises 18 residues. Germline V gives CDR1 SQVTM, CDR2 ANQGSEA. V lost 4 bases and J lost 2; bases outside the gene matches: 16. The treatment: around 19 received Ad26.COV2.S at low or high dose, single or two shots; about 5 received placebo; per-sample allocation not given. Day 63 following the first vaccine or placebo injection was when the samples were taken. Only in-frame clones appear in the TCRdb table, and some are missing; sequencing was by immunoSEQ multiplex PCR. This table holds some 400,000 clones, around 91% found once. The chain is built from TRBV29-1 and TRBJ2-3; 9 bases match TRBD2. The specimen comprised peripheral blood, sampled in a trial of Ad26.COV2.S vaccine versus placebo. The sequence derives from a person between 18 and 65 years old who received the Ad26.COV2.S COVID-19 vaccine or a placebo. CDR3: CSVARLAAPREHTDTQYF. CDR3 sequence (DNA): TGCAGCGTTGCCCGACTAGCGGCCCCCCGGGAACACACAGATACGCAGTATTTT.